This T cell receptor (beta chain) was sequenced during a study of radiation and T cells in renal cell carcinoma (TCRdb year 2020). About the investigation overall: The samples were drawn from a clinical trial, where primary renal cell carcinomas were treated with 15 Gy of stereotactic body radiation therapy and then removed by nephrectomy 4 weeks afterward. In total, 53 samples underwent TCR beta sequencing: 25 or so tumors plus 27 peripheral blood samples. A total of 3.5 million to 4.5 million unique CDR3 nucleotide sequences, encoding 2,658,974 unique CDR3 amino acid sequences, were found across all 50 or so samples.

Relative to germline, V is 5 bases shorter and J is 3 bases shorter, with 19 bases between their ends. The CDR3 contains 16 residues, cysteine and phenylalanine counted. The sequence is cut down to CDR3 DNA, 48 bases in frame from base 1. The germline V gene (reference sequence) gives CDR1 as SGHNT and CDR2 as YYREEE. The intended sense of this specimen's time point label: baseline pretreatment blood. In the paper's terms, the treatment or condition label means: 15 Gy SBRT to primary tumor, nephrectomy 4 weeks later. To follow tumor-enriched clonotypes, serial peripheral blood was collected from radiation-treated patients at baseline and at 2 weeks and 4 weeks after SBRT. Every patient had renal cell carcinoma of clear cell pathology. The QIAamp DNA Blood Mini Kit (Qiagen) was used to prepare genomic DNA for TCR sequencing. The analyses included only samples that passed all quality control checks.

About this clone: Its antigen is unknown. No base qualities exist here, and no much larger clone lies one base off it.

Broad study findings and their caveats: Because pretreatment tumor biopsies were not available, the study could not determine whether clonotypes were already present within the tumor at baseline. Tracking of blood repertoire dynamics stopped at about 4 weeks after treatment, with no follow-up past that point. An increase in top tumor clonotypes in blood was observed from baseline to 2 weeks post-radiation, followed by contraction by 4 weeks, which was taken to suggest transient expansion of tumor-resident clones. The single-armed trial design could not address effects of radiation dose or scheduling on the TCR repertoire.

TCR beta libraries were generated from genomic DNA with the immunoSEQ kit, following the manufacturer's recommendations. To prepare the libraries, a first multiplex PCR with proprietary primers was run, followed by a second PCR that added unique barcodes, and a bead cleanup was done after each round. Each sample batch included a kit-provided positive control reaction and a negative control reaction. The final libraries underwent checking on an Agilent 4200 TapeStation D1000 ScreenTape, volumetric pooling, and quantification by qPCR. Sequencing ran on an Illumina NextSeq500 with a MidOutput 150-cycle cartridge, using 156 Read1 and 15 Index1 cycles with kit custom primers. The pooled library was loaded at approximately 0.92 pM, and roughly 18% PhiX control was spiked in. The published analysis was carried out like this. Vendor-processed data were analyzed in R, with a clonotype defined as all T cells sharing the same CDR3 nucleotide sequence. In the clone abundance analyses, frequencies were normalized to the 10,000 most abundant clones in each sample. Public T cell clones, averaging fewer than five per sample, were removed before analysis. Tumor-enriched and baseline blood-enriched clonotypes were defined by at least a 32-fold difference in abundance between compartments. A beta-binomial differential abundance model was used to identify clonotypes that were expanded or contracted between blood time points. Tumor-blood repertoire similarity was measured with the Baroni-Urbani and Buser coefficient, and groups were compared using two-tailed Wilcoxon tests in R. TCRdb mirrors the immuneACCESS table, restricted to in-frame sequences. Some clones are absent from its copies; in checked studies, under half trace to an unresolved V gene, and the reason for the others is unknown. The V and J calls and clone size were taken over from that table, and D and trimming were inferred from the DNA. For this sample there are some 140,000 clones; more than 70% appear just once. Together, the top ten hold 9.5% to 15% of the sample.

This specimen was blood, taken from a patient whose treatment included radiotherapy and nephrectomy. This TCR derives from a woman aged 45 to 65 with renal cell carcinoma. The rearranged chain carries TRBV5-4 and TRBJ2-3; the D gene assignment is ambiguous. The bases read TGTGCCAGCAGAAGAGCGTATGGGGTTGGAACAGATACGCAGTATTTT. The translation is CASRRAYGVGTDTQYF.